The clone carrying this T cell receptor (beta chain) was recorded only once. Its antigen is not identified. These data belong to a study of CD8+CD57+ T cells in acquired aplastic anemia. The use of genomic DNA as template underpinned the TCR beta VDJ and CDR3 profiling. TCRdb processed the reads anew with MiXCR; each CDR3 protein has one entry. The sample lists about 200,000 distinct CDR3 sequences; 65% were seen once. General study results and limits: Both patients and controls carried the same twenty-nine CD8+ CDR3 sequences.

For sequencing, patients were chosen who had shown expansion of CD8+CD57+ cells by flow cytometry. The material sequenced was sorted CD4+, CD8+, or CD8+CD57+ T cells (not recorded which) from PBMCs. The TCR originated in a human donor with aplastic anemia.

The CDR3 region has the DNA TGCAGTGCTAGAGTACAGGGACAAGAAGCTTTCTTT. Translated: CSARVQGQEAFF. The chain is built from TRBV20-1 and TRBJ1-1; tentatively, D is TRBD1 (6 bases). CDR1 is DFQATT and CDR2 is SNEGSKA in the germline V gene (reference sequence). V shed 1 base and J shed 8 bases, with 11 bases lying between them. This CDR3 contains 12 residues.